A single sample is the source of the 19 T cell receptor beta chains below, sequenced in a study of CD8 T cells in Susac syndrome. An input of about 0.5 to 1 ug of RNA was subjected to reverse transcription using random hexamers. MiXCR, run by TCRdb on the immunoSEQ multiplex PCR reads, gives a single entry per CDR3 protein. The repertoire consists of about 150,000 distinct CDR3 sequences, with around 95% occurring once and the leading ten covering 0.15%. The sample consisted of CD8+ T cells from PBMCs. Source of these receptors: a human donor with multiple sclerosis.

The chain employs TRBV27 and TRBJ2-7, with D possibly TRBD1 on 5 matching bases. Germline V CDR1 and CDR2: MNHEY, SMNVEV (reference sequence). CDR3 length: 13 residues. The V end lost 4 bases, the J end lost 1 base, and 8 bases lay between the germline ends. CDR3 DNA sequence: TGTGCCAGCAGTTACGGACAATCCTACGAGCAGTACGTC. Protein: CASSYGQSYEQYV.

Only one count was recorded for this clonotype. The V and J genes are TRBV7-9 and TRBJ2-7; TRBD1 matches 7 bases. Germline CDR1 and CDR2: SEHNR and FQNEAQ (reference sequence). CDR3 size: 14 residues. V was pared by 8 bases and J by 5 bases, with 12 bases of the junction left unmatched. CDR3 nucleotide sequence: TGTGCCAGCGAGGATTGGGGACAGTTCCACGAGCAGTACTTC. This encodes CASEDWGQFHEQYF.

The chain uses TRBV10-3 and TRBJ2-7; 11 bases map to TRBD2. The CDR3 has 15 amino acids. Germline V CDR1 and CDR2: ENHRY, SYGVKD. Trimming took 6 bases from V and 7 from J; bases not matched to a gene: 11. The CDR3 reads CAISGLAGVGWEQYF. Here the CDR3 DNA reads TGTGCCATCAGCGGACTAGCGGGTGTTGGCTGGGAGCAGTACTTC.

The chain combines TRBV29-1 with TRBJ1-5; D is unresolved. Trimming stripped 3 bases from V and 0 bases from J, with 6 bases between. The CDR3 loop spans 13 amino acids. CDR1 and CDR2 from the germline V gene are SQVTM and ANQGSEA. CDR3 protein: CSVDKTSNQPQHF. The CDR3 coding sequence is TGCAGCGTTGATAAAACTAGCAATCAGCCCCAGCATTTT.

J is TRBJ2-1 and V is TRBV7-3; D gene uncertain. This CDR3 is 14 amino acids long. Per germline, CDR1 SGHTA and CDR2 FQGTGA. V lost 3 bases to trimming and J lost 4 bases, with 10 bases between them. CDR3 coding DNA: TGTGCCAGCAGCTTCGCCCTAGGTTACAATGAGCAGTTCTTC. This sequence encodes CASSFALGYNEQFF.

The rearrangement joins TRBV5-6 to TRBJ1-2; 11 bases line up with TRBD1. V was pared by 4 bases and J by 3 bases, with 5 bases of the junction left unmatched. Per germline, CDR1 SGHDT and CDR2 YYEEEE. This CDR3 is built from 15 residues. CDR3: CASSTGQGAYYGYTF. As DNA, the CDR3 is TGTGCCAGCAGCACCGGACAGGGGGCTTACTATGGCTACACCTTC.

The rearrangement uses TRBV20-1 and TRBJ2-7; 8 bases line up with TRBD1. Trimming removed 0 bases from V and 0 bases from J; junction bases left unmatched: 4. In germline, CDR1 is DFQATT, CDR2 SNEGSKA (reference sequence). This CDR3 comprises 15 residues. CDR3 coding DNA: TGCAGTGCTAGAGATCGGGACAGGTCCTCCTACGAGCAGTACGTC. Translation gives CSARDRDRSSYEQYV.

This sequence joins TRBV6-2 or TRBV6-3 and TRBJ2-3; D unresolved. The V gene's germline CDR1 is MNHEY and CDR2 SVGEGT. There are 15 residues in the CDR3. V was clipped by 7 bases and J by 2 bases, with 16 bases between them. The CDR3 DNA follows: TGTGCCAGCACCCCGACGGTTATGTTCACAGATACGCAGTATTTT. Protein sequence: CASTPTVMFTDTQYF.

The chain employs TRBV25-1 and TRBJ2-1; a possible D gene is TRBD1 (5 bases). CDR3 length equals 14 residues. Germline CDR1 reads MGHDK; CDR2 reads SYGVNS. V lost 1 base and J 9 bases, leaving 13 bases between the germline ends. CDR3 loop: CASSESDSLGEQFF. In DNA form, the CDR3 reads TGTGCCAGCAGTGAATCCGACAGCCTTGGTGAGCAGTTCTTC.

This clonotype was counted a single time. The CDR3 region has the DNA TGCAGTGCTAGAGACAGGACAGGAGGAGCCTATAATTCACCCCTCCACTTT. Translation gives CSARDRTGGAYNSPLHF. The chain links TRBV20-1 to TRBJ1-6; 7 nucleotides align to TRBD1. The CDR3 extends over 17 amino acids. Per germline, CDR1 DFQATT and CDR2 SNEGSKA (reference sequence). J was trimmed by 2 bases and V by 0 bases; bases with no gene match: 7.

This clonotype has just one count. This chain links TRBV30 with TRBJ2-5; a weak D match, TRBD1 (6 bases). Germline CDR1 and CDR2: GTSNPN and SVGIG (reference sequence). V lost 1 base to trimming and J lost 5 bases, with 17 bases between them. The CDR3 spans 15 residues. CDR3 nucleotide sequence: TGTGCCTGGAGTGCGTCCGGGACACCCGGGGAGACCCAGTACTTC. As protein: CAWSASGTPGETQYF.

The chain links TRBV15 to TRBJ1-2; D call uncertain. The length of the CDR3 is 15 residues. The germline gives CDR1 LNHNV, CDR2 YYDKDF (reference sequence). Trimming shortened V by 0 bases and J by 4 bases, and 12 bases separated the two germline ends. The CDR3 DNA sequence: TGTGCCACCAGCAGAGATAGGACCCAAGGCTATGGCTACACCTTC. Its translation is CATSRDRTQGYGYTF.

J is TRBJ1-5 and V is TRBV4-1, with 7 bases that match TRBD1. Germline CDR1 MGHRA, CDR2 YSYEKL. This CDR3 is 15 amino acids long. V trimming: 0 bases; J trimming: 5 bases; junction bases outside the gene matches: 4. This chain's CDR3 is CASSQDRDSDQPQHF. As DNA, the CDR3 is TGCGCCAGCAGCCAAGATCGGGACAGCGATCAGCCCCAGCATTTT.

The CDR3 spells CASIPTEYGYTF. Here the CDR3 DNA reads TGTGCCAGCATACCCACTGAATATGGCTACACCTTC. This chain links TRBV9 with TRBJ1-2; the D is unclear. V was shortened by 6 bases and J by 5 bases, with 11 bases between the two germline ends. Germline lookup yields CDR1 SGDLS and CDR2 YYNGEE. CDR3 size: 12 residues.

This clonotype has just one count. The chain is built from TRBV14 and TRBJ1-6; TRBD1 aligns across 11 bases. This CDR3 has 15 amino acids. Germline lookup yields CDR1 SGHDN and CDR2 FVKESK. V trimming: 5 bases; J trimming: 9 bases; junction bases outside the gene matches: 6. The CDR3 loop is CASSTRTGGVSPLHF. The CDR3, as DNA: TGTGCCAGCAGCACACGGACAGGGGGCGTTTCACCCCTCCACTTT.

V and J are TRBV20-1 and TRBJ2-7, with TRBD1 as a possible D gene (5 bases). V lost 1 base, J lost 0 bases, and 10 bases lay in between. Germline V gives CDR1 DFQATT, CDR2 SNEGSKA (reference sequence). CDR3 length: 14 residues. In DNA form, the CDR3 reads TGCAGTGCTAGAGGATCAGACAGCTCCTACGAGCAGTACTTC. Encoded protein: CSARGSDSSYEQYF.

The chain employs TRBV27 and TRBJ2-3, with 8 bases fitting TRBD1. CDR1 is MNHEY and CDR2 is SMNVEV in the germline V gene (reference sequence). This CDR3 has 14 amino acids. Trimming cost V 2 bases and J 6 bases; bases outside gene matches: 4. The chain's CDR3 is CASSLMTGVDTQYF. The CDR3 bases are TGTGCCAGCAGTTTAATGACAGGGGTTGATACGCAGTATTTT.

The chain carries TRBV4-2 and TRBJ1-1; D remains ambiguous. Germline V gives CDR1 LGHNA, CDR2 YNFKEQ. The V end lost 0 bases, the J end lost 0 bases, and 11 bases lay between the germline ends. CDR3 length: 16 residues. In DNA form, the CDR3 reads TGTGCCAGCAGCCAAGAGTGGAGGACTTTGAACACTGAAGCTTTCTTT. Protein sequence: CASSQEWRTLNTEAFF.

The chain is built from TRBV5-1 and TRBJ2-1; no firm D call. Germline CDR1 SGHRS, CDR2 YFSETQ. This CDR3 spans 14 amino acids. V dropped 1 base and J dropped 8 bases, with 13 bases sitting between them. CDR3 loop: CASSLIDVGDEQFF. In DNA form, the CDR3 reads TGCGCCAGCAGCTTGATAGACGTAGGAGATGAGCAGTTCTTC.